The next 21 T cell receptor beta chains were all read from a single sample in a study of blood T cells in healthy people across ages. With a J-beta primer mix and a sample-barcoded 5' primer, a second PCR ran about 7 to 11 cycles. TCRdb redid the calling of the 5' RACE reads with MiXCR, one entry per CDR3 protein. The repertoire holds 500,000 to 650,000 distinct CDR3 sequences, with around a quarter as singletons. These same data were also listed under a study on T cells of mothers and their children.

Sequenced: blood. Receptors originate from a boy between 2 and 10 years old in good health.

The gene calls are TRBV6-6 and TRBJ2-7; 12 bases are shared with TRBD1. The CDR3 totals 15 residues. CDR1 MNHNY and CDR2 SVGAGI come from the germline V gene (reference sequence). Trimming took 4 bases from V and 6 from J; bases not matched to a gene: 7. CDR3 amino acids: CASSFPGQGASEQYF. In DNA form, the CDR3 reads TGTGCCAGCAGTTTCCCGGGACAGGGGGCTAGCGAGCAGTACTTC.

The rearrangement links TRBV10-3 to TRBJ2-7; possible D gene TRBD2, 6 bases. V was trimmed by 3 bases and J by 0 bases, leaving 15 bases between them. Germline CDR1 reads ENHRY; CDR2 reads SYGVKD. The CDR3 consists of 16 residues. The CDR3 loop reads CAISEGLANLSYEQYF. For the CDR3, the DNA is TGTGCCATCAGTGAAGGGCTAGCGAATCTCTCCTACGAGCAGTACTTC.

The gene calls are TRBV5-1 and TRBJ2-7, with D possibly being TRBD1 or TRBD2 (5 bases each). The CDR3 covers 14 residues. V lost 2 bases, J lost 7 bases, and 16 bases lay in between. Germline V gives CDR1 SGHRS, CDR2 YFSETQ. For the CDR3, the DNA is TGCGCCAGCAGCTTAGACTCCGGGGACGGGGAGCAGTACTTC. The encoded protein is CASSLDSGDGEQYF.

The rearrangement joins TRBV7-2 to TRBJ2-1, with 11 bases identical to TRBD2. Germline V gives CDR1 SGHTA, CDR2 FQGNSA. V lost 3 bases, J lost 7 bases, and 17 bases stayed unmatched. The CDR3 covers 19 residues. CDR3 sequence: CASSLTSGIGGGTGNEQFF. CDR3 bases: TGTGCCAGCAGCTTGACTAGCGGGATAGGGGGGGGAACAGGAAATGAGCAGTTCTTC.

This clonotype was detected a few times. This chain joins TRBV7-9 and TRBJ1-2; TRBD1 agrees at 9 bases. After removal of 3 bases from V and 4 bases from J, the junction contained 6 bases not matched to a gene. Germline values: CDR1 SEHNR, CDR2 FQNEAQ (reference sequence). The CDR3 runs to 15 residues. The DNA for the CDR3 is TGTGCCAGCAGCTTCGGGACAGGGACTGGCTATGGCTACACCTTC. Translated: CASSFGTGTGYGYTF.

This clonotype turned up a few times. The rearrangement links TRBV29-1 to TRBJ2-7; D possibly corresponds to TRBD1 (7 bases). The CDR3 loop spans 13 amino acids. Germline CDR1 and CDR2: SQVTM and ANQGSEA. V lost 1 base to trimming and J lost 5 bases, with 12 bases between them. The CDR3 loop reads CSVEGGGGDEQYF. The DNA of the CDR3 is TGCAGCGTTGAAGGTGGAGGGGGCGACGAGCAGTACTTC.

The chain carries TRBV5-1 and TRBJ2-7; D is unclear. The closer fit of TRBJ2-1 to the DNA end suggests the J call may be wrong. This CDR3 has 14 amino acids. The germline V gene has CDR1 SGHRS and CDR2 YFSETQ. CDR3 sequence (DNA): TGCGCCAGCAGCTTGGAAGTCCAAAGAGGTGAGCAGTTCTTC. Translation gives CASSLEVQRGEQFF.

This chain joins TRBV18 and TRBJ2-1, with a tentative D call TRBD1 (6 bases). The CDR3 is 15 amino acids. V dropped 2 bases and J dropped 5 bases, with 13 bases sitting between them. The germline V gene has CDR1 KGHSH and CDR2 LQKENI. The CDR3: CASSPNTGLDNEQFF. CDR3 in DNA: TGTGCCAGCTCACCAAATACAGGGTTGGACAATGAGCAGTTCTTC.

The rearrangement links TRBV12-3 or TRBV12-4 to TRBJ1-1, with 8 nucleotides matching TRBD1. V shed 3 bases and J 9 bases; nucleotides not matched to a gene: 9. This CDR3 is built from 14 residues. The DNA for the CDR3 is TGTGCCAGCAGTTTCAGTTTCCAGGGGGCGAAAGCTTTCTTT. Translated: CASSFSFQGAKAFF.

The V and J genes are TRBV30 and TRBJ2-7; D is uncertain. This CDR3 is built from 12 residues. V was pared by 3 bases and J by 6 bases, with 12 bases between. Germline values: CDR1 GTSNPN, CDR2 SVGIG (reference sequence). CDR3 region: CAWSADPAEQYF. In DNA, the CDR3 is TGTGCCTGGAGCGCGGACCCCGCCGAGCAGTACTTC.

The rearrangement uses TRBV10-3 and TRBJ2-3; D unresolved. CDR1 ENHRY and CDR2 SYGVKD come from the germline V gene. This CDR3 region has 12 residues. V was shortened by 4 bases and J by 6 bases, with 8 bases between the two germline ends. The CDR3 sequence: CAISAPADTQYF. CDR3 DNA sequence: TGTGCCATCAGTGCCCCCGCGGATACGCAGTATTTT.

The chain combines TRBV18 with TRBJ2-2; TRBD2 agrees at 11 bases. This CDR3 is 19 amino acids long. V lost 3 bases to trimming and J lost 3 bases; unmatched junction nucleotides: 12. CDR1 is KGHSH, CDR2 LQKENI, per germline. The DNA of the CDR3 is TGTGCCAGCTCACCGACAGGGGATCTACTAGCGGGGGACACCGGGGAGCTGTTTTTT. Amino acid sequence: CASSPTGDLLAGDTGELFF.

The chain employs TRBV9 and TRBJ2-7, with TRBD1 as a possible D gene (5 bases). CDR1 is SGDLS, CDR2 YYNGEE, per germline. The V end lost 0 bases, the J end lost 3 bases, and 13 bases lay between the germline ends. This CDR3 is 15 amino acids long. The CDR3 coding sequence is TGTGCCAGCAGCGTAGGGCAGGGCCATAACTACGAGCAGTACTTC. Protein product: CASSVGQGHNYEQYF.

This clonotype was picked up a small number of times. With a much larger clone just one base away, this may be a read error. The rearrangement links TRBV15 to TRBJ2-5; TRBD2 aligns across 7 bases. The germline gives CDR1 LNHNV, CDR2 YYDKDF (reference sequence). This CDR3 has 14 amino acids. CDR3 protein: CATSRDRGRETQHF. The CDR3 DNA reads as TGTGCCACCAGCAGAGATAGAGGGAGGGAGACCCAGCACTTC.

The sample holds a few counts of this clonotype. This CDR3 is CSVDYSVIEKLFF. CDR3 DNA: TGCAGCGTTGATTATTCTGTTATCGAAAAACTGTTTTTT. The chain links TRBV29-1 to TRBJ1-4; D gene unclear. Between the trimmed V and J ends, which lost 3 bases and 8 bases, there was a span of 13 bases. Germline loops: CDR1 SQVTM, CDR2 ANQGSEA. The CDR3 contains 13 residues.

The CDR3 sequence is CAPSCTGYRYEQYF. DNA for the CDR3: TGTGCCCCTTCGTGTACAGGGTATAGATACGAGCAGTACTTC. The chain is built from TRBV27 and TRBJ2-5, with D tentatively TRBD1 (6 bases). The DNA end lines up better with TRBJ2-7; the J call may be wrong. The CDR3 covers 14 residues. Germline CDR1 MNHEY, CDR2 SMNVEV (reference sequence).

Concerning this clonotype: Relative to the germline gene, one junction end is altered; a read error may explain this. The V call is TRBV4-1, the J call TRBJ2-1; TRBD2 matches at 12 bases. This CDR3 is 15 amino acids long. CDR1 and CDR2 (germline): MGHRA, YSYEKL. The CDR3 sequence is CASNQLAGGRNEQFF. The CDR3 DNA is TGCGCCAGCAACCAACTAGCGGGAGGAAGAAATGAGCAGTTCTTC.

This clonotype came up many times. The V gene is TRBV5-1, the J gene TRBJ1-2, with a tentative D call TRBD1 (6 bases). V was cut by 7 bases and J by 5 bases, with 18 bases left in between. The CDR3 sequence is 14 residues long. Germline CDR1 and CDR2: SGHRS and YFSETQ. The CDR3 DNA reads TGCGCCAGCTCGCAACGACAGGACGGTTATGGCTACACCTTC. The encoded protein is CASSQRQDGYGYTF.

This clonotype was found a few times. The chain links TRBV6-1 to TRBJ2-5; D might be TRBD1 (5 bases). Germline assignment: CDR1 MNHNS and CDR2 SASEGT. V lost 6 bases and J 3 bases, leaving 11 bases between the germline ends. The CDR3 is made up of 13 amino acids. This chain's CDR3 is CASRRQTEETQYF. The DNA for the CDR3 is TGTGCCAGCAGGAGACAGACTGAAGAGACCCAGTACTTC.

The CDR3 sequence is CASSTVRNYGYTF. The CDR3 DNA is TGTGCCAGCAGTACCGTTAGAAACTATGGCTACACCTTC. This chain uses TRBV2 with TRBJ1-2; D gene unclear. The germline V gene encodes CDR1 SNHLY and CDR2 FYNNEI. The CDR3 is made up of 13 amino acids. Trimming took 5 bases from V and 2 from J, leaving 9 bases between them.

The V call is TRBV11-2, the J call TRBJ2-3; possible D gene TRBD2, 6 bases. The V end was cut by 5 bases, the J end by 11 bases, with 14 bases between. Germline V gives CDR1 SGHAT, CDR2 FQNNGV. The CDR3 is 12 residues long. The CDR3 nucleotides are TGTGCCAGCAGCCGCGGGGACCGAAAGCAGTATTTT. Protein product: CASSRGDRKQYF.